This T cell receptor beta chain was sequenced for a study of long-term antiretroviral therapy in people with HIV. Investigators performed immunoSEQ version v3.0 at survey level. Generated by immunoSEQ multiplex PCR, the TCRdb table keeps only in-frame clones and is missing some. The sample comprises approximately 24,000 clones, roughly 88% of which are singletons, and roughly 5% rests with the top ten. The germline gives CDR1 SGHTA, CDR2 FQGNSA. The CDR3 contains 18 residues. V dropped 0 bases and J dropped 4 bases, with 19 bases sitting between them. Specimens held roughly 0.9-10 million cryopreserved PBMC prior to DNA extraction.

The receptor was derived from a man between 25 and 39 years old with HIV. The chain combines TRBV7-2 with TRBJ1-3; D might be TRBD1 (5 bases). The sequencing here drew on unsorted PBMCs, taken about 4.5 years after starting antiretroviral therapy. The CDR3 bases are TGTGCCAGCAGCTTAGCGGGGAGTCGTGGGACTGGGGGAAACACCATATATTTT. Translated, it gives CASSLAGSRGTGGNTIYF.